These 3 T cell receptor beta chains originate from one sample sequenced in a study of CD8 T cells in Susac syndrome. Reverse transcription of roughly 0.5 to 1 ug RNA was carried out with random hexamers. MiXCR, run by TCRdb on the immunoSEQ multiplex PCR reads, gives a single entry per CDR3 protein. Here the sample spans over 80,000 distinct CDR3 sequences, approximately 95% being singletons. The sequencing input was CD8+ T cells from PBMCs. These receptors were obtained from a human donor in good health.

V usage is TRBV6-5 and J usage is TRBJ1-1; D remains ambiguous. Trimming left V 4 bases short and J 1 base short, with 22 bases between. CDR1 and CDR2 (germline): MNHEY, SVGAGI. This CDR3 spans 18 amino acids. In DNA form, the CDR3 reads TGTGCCAGCAGTTCTACCCCCGGTTATTGGGCAAAGAACACTGAAGCTTTCTTT. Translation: CASSSTPGYWAKNTEAFF.

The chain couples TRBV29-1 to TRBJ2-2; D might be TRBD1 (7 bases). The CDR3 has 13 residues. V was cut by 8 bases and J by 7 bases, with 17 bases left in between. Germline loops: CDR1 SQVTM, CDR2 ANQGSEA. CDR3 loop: CSTRPGGSGELFF. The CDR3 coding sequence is TGCAGCACGCGGCCAGGGGGGAGCGGGGAGCTGTTTTTT.

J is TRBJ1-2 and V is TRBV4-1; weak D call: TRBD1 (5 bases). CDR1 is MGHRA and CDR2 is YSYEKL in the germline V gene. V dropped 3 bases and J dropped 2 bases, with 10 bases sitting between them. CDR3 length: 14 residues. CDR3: CASSQDKGNYGYTF. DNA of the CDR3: TGCGCCAGCAGCCAGGACAAGGGGAACTATGGCTACACCTTC.